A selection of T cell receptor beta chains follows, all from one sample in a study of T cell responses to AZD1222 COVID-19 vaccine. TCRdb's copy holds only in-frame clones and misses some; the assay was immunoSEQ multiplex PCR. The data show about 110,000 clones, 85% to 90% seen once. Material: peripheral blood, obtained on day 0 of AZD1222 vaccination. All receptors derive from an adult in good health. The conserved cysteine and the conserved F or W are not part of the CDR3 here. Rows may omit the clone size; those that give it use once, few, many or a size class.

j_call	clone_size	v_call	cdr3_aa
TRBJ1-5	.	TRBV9	ASSSGQGSNQPQH
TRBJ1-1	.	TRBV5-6	ASSWGLRNTEAF
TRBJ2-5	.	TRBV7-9	ASSLGERGTQY
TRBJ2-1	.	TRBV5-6	ASSYTGLASYNEQF
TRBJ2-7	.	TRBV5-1	ASSFSSGHEQY
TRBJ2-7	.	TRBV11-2	ASSFHGGSYEQY
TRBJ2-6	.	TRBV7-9	ASSLTKVRSGANVLT
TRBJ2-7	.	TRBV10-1	ASSGATEQY
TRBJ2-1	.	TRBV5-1	ASSFDGGRYEQF
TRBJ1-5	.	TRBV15	ATSRPTGTGGNQPQH
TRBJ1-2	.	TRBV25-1	ASSEGRGRT
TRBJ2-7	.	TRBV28	ASSLPQGPYEQY
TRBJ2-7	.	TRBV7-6	ASRPQATGYYEQY
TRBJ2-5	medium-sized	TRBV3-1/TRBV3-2	ASSLSTLAGAGKETQY
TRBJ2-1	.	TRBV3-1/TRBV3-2	ASSQRPTTNNEQF
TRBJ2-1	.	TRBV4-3	ASSQDRTEQF
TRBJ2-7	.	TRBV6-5	ASSYSRTESAYEQY
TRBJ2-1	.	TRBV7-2	ASSLSGRNEQF
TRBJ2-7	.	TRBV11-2	ASSLDLITGYEQY
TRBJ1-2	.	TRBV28	ASSIPDNYGYT
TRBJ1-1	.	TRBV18	ASSLSGTGNTEAF
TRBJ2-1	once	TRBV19	ASSGGYRVDEQF
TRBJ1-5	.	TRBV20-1	SASYNSYNQPQH
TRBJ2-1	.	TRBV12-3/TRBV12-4	ASSGRGNEQF
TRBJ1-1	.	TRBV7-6	ASSLRDRGAGNTEAF
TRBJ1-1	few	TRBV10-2	ATHQGNTEAF
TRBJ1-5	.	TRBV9	ASSLTGQQPQH
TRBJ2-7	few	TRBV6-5	ASKDRAHEQY
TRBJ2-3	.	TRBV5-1	ASSGSSTDTQY
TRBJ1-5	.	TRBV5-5	ASSSFSPRQHNQPQH
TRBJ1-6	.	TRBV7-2	ASSLVYNPQGNNSPLH
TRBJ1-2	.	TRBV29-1	SVRAGQGNGYT
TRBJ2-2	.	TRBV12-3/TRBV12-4	ASSTPGELF
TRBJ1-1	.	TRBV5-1	ASSYTGRTEAF
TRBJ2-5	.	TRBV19	ASRGQAQETQY
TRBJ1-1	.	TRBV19	ASRGGRGRKNTEAF
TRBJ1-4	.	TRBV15	ATSSQIATNEKLF
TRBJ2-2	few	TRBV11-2	ASSLEAGGAGELF
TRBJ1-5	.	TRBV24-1	ATSDPEKPQH
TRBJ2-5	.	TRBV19	ASSKTGGQETQY
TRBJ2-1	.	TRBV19	ASSAAGREQF
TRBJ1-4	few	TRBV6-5	ASGKTGTGQEKLF
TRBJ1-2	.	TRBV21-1	ASSPRADGYT
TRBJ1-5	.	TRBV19	ASSIAKGGTPNQPQH
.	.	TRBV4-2	ASSQVGALELF
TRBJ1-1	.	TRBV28	ASKGTDSRWVNTEAF
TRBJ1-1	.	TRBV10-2	ASLGRYTEAF
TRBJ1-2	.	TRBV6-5	ASSRDKYGYT
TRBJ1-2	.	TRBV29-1	SVGSYANSPGYT
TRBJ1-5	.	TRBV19	ASSMTGASRQPQH
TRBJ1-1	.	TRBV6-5	ASSPDRVKYTEAF
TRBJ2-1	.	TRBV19	ASSRTSGAYNEQF